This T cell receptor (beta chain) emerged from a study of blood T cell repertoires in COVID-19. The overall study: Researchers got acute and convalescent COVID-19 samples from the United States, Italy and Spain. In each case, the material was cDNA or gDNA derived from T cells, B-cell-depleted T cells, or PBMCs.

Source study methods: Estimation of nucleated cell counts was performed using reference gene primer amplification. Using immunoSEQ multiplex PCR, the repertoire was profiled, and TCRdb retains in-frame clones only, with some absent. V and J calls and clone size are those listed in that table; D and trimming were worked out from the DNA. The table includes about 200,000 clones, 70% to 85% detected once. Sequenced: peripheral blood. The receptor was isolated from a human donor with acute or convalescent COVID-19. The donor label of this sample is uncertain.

The CDR3 nucleotides read TGTGCCAGCAGTGAAGAAAAAGTAGGACTCGCTGGCTACACCTTC. Translation gives CASSEEKVGLAGYTF. The V gene is TRBV6-1, the J gene TRBJ1-2; D unresolved. The germline V gene has CDR1 MNHNS and CDR2 SASEGT. The CDR3 has 15 amino acids. Trimming removed 1 base at V and 7 bases at J, with 16 bases between.